One sample yielded the 25 T cell receptor beta chains listed below, sequenced in a study of early T cells in non-severe SARS-CoV-2 infection (dated by TCRdb to 2020 to 2022). The protocol used for the library was 5' RACE. The listed sequencing device is NextSeq 500. TCRdb reran the public reads through fastp at Q25 and MiXCR, keeping productive beta chains. Every distinct CDR3 protein forms one entry, paired with its most common genes and DNA. This sample gives more than 25,000 distinct CDR3 sequences in total; 5.5% to 6.5% of them show up just once. The ten largest make up around 5.4% of the sample. The sample comprised whole blood. The receptors were gathered from an adult who was a healthcare worker with PCR-confirmed SARS-CoV-2 infection or an uninfected control (not recorded which).

V gene TRBV19 combines with J gene TRBJ2-1, with D unresolved. The length of the CDR3 is 15 residues. The V gene's germline CDR1 is LNHDA and CDR2 SQIVND (reference sequence). V was pared by 5 bases and J by 0 bases, with 11 bases between. CDR3 bases: TGTGCCAGTAGTCATCGGATAAACTCCTACAATGAGCAGTTCTTC. Its translation: CASSHRINSYNEQFF. Combining the CDR3 with reference TRBV19 and TRBJ2-1 gives the whole variable domain DGGITQSPKYLFRKEGQNVTLSCEQNLNHDAMYWYRQDPGQGLRLIYYSQIVNDFQKGDIAEGYSVSREKKESFPLTVTSAQKNPTAFYLCASSHRINSYNEQFFGPGTRLTVL.

The CDR3 sequence: CASRDLGGAYEQYF. As DNA, the CDR3 is TGTGCCAGCAGGGACCTGGGGGGGGCCTACGAGCAGTACTTC. The chain recombines TRBV28 with TRBJ2-7; 7 nucleotides match TRBD2. Unmatched junction bases numbered 7, after V lost 6 bases and J lost 2 bases. The CDR3 loop spans 14 amino acids. Germline CDR1 and CDR2: MDHEN and SYDVKM.

This clonotype has only a few counts. V usage is TRBV11-2 and J usage is TRBJ2-1, with D unclear. Germline V gene data show CDR1 as SGHAT and CDR2 as FQNNGV. CDR3 length: 16 amino acids. Trimming pared 0 bases from V and 0 bases from J, leaving 9 bases between. The CDR3 region is CASSLELGSSYNEQFF. In nucleotides, the CDR3 is TGTGCCAGCAGCTTAGAGCTGGGGTCCTCCTACAATGAGCAGTTCTTC.

This clonotype turned up a few times. The chain is built from TRBV7-6 and TRBJ2-7, with unresolved D. CDR1 is SGHVS, CDR2 FNYEAQ, per germline. Trimming took 2 bases from V and 0 from J, leaving 14 bases between them. This CDR3 is 16 amino acids long. CDR3: CASSLSAGEASYEQYF. Here the CDR3 DNA reads TGTGCCAGCAGCTTATCGGCAGGAGAGGCCTCCTACGAGCAGTACTTC.

This clonotype occurred many times. The V call is TRBV15, the J call TRBJ2-5; unclear D gene. This CDR3 has 14 residues. Germline-derived CDR1 and CDR2 are LNHNV and YYDKDF (reference sequence). V gave up 0 bases and J gave up 5 bases, with 10 bases separating them. This chain's CDR3 is CATSRDLRLETQYF. CDR3 in DNA: TGTGCCACCAGCAGAGATCTACGACTGGAGACCCAGTACTTC. Full variable domain (rest looked up from reference TRBV15 and TRBJ2-5): DAMVIQNPRYQVTQFGKPVTLSCSQTLNHNVMYWYQQKSSQAPKLLFHYYDKDFNNEADTPDNFQSRRPNTSFCFLDIRSPGLGDTAMYLCATSRDLRLETQYFGPGTRLLVL.

This clonotype was counted at least ten times. The rearrangement links TRBV20-1 to TRBJ2-3, with 9 bases lining up with TRBD2. V was clipped by 8 bases and J by 2 bases; unmatched bases: 5. The germline V gene has CDR1 DFQATT and CDR2 SNEGSKA (reference sequence). The CDR3 contains 13 residues. CDR3 loop: CSTLAGATDTQYF. As DNA, the CDR3 is TGCAGTACTTTAGCGGGGGCCACAGATACGCAGTATTTT.

The rearrangement joins TRBV28 to TRBJ2-3, with D uncertain. Per the germline V gene, CDR1 is MDHEN and CDR2 is SYDVKM. V was shortened by 5 bases and J by 4 bases, with 7 bases between the two germline ends. CDR3 size: 12 residues. CDR3 coding DNA: TGTGCCAGCAGTCTTAGACCAGATACGCAGTATTTT. This codes for CASSLRPDTQYF.

This clonotype was seen many times. The rearrangement uses TRBV12-3 or TRBV12-4 and TRBJ1-6, with TRBD1 matching 9 bases. Trimming at V came to 8 bases and at J to 9 bases, leaving 8 bases not matched to a gene. The CDR3 contains 14 residues. In nucleotides, the CDR3 is TGTGCCAGCGCTCTGGGGACAGGGTCTTCACCCCTCCACTTT. Translated, it gives CASALGTGSSPLHF.

Ten or more counts support this clonotype. V and J are TRBV12-3 or TRBV12-4 and TRBJ2-5; TRBD1 matches at 12 bases. V dropped 5 bases and J dropped 2; count of bases not matched to a gene: 3. This CDR3 is built from 15 residues. The CDR3 DNA follows: TGTGCCAGCAGTGGGGACAGGGGGCGGCAAGAGACCCAGTACTTC. It yields the protein CASSGDRGRQETQYF.

This clonotype was seen many times. The chain is built from TRBV7-6 and TRBJ2-5; TRBD1 agrees at 7 bases. The CDR3 consists of 15 residues. The germline gives CDR1 SGHVS, CDR2 FNYEAQ. V was pared by 8 bases and J by 2 bases, with 11 bases of the junction left unmatched. In DNA form, the CDR3 reads TGTGCCAGCGGTTACCGACCGGGACAGCAAGAGACCCAGTACTTC. Amino acids: CASGYRPGQQETQYF.

The table lists this clonotype with many counts. The CDR3 is CASSLGAYTDTQYF. The CDR3 nucleotides read TGCGCCAGCAGCTTGGGTGCCTACACAGATACGCAGTATTTT. The rearrangement uses TRBV5-1 and TRBJ2-3; no clear D. Germline V gene sequence: CDR1 SGHRS, CDR2 YFSETQ. The CDR3 has 14 residues. Trimming took 0 bases from V and 2 from J, leaving 7 bases between them. Combining the CDR3 with reference TRBV5-1 and TRBJ2-3 gives the whole variable domain KAGVTQTPRYLIKTRGQQVTLSCSPISGHRSVSWYQQTPGQGLQFLFEYFSETQRNKGNFPGRFSGRQFSNSRSEMNVSTLELGDSALYLCASSLGAYTDTQYFGPGTRLTVL.

This clonotype was counted many times. This rearrangement joins TRBV28 to TRBJ2-7; D not resolved. V was clipped by 1 base and J by 5 bases, with 12 bases between them. The germline gives CDR1 MDHEN, CDR2 SYDVKM. The CDR3 consists of 14 residues. CDR3 sequence reads: CASSLSLGPDEQYF. For the CDR3, the DNA is TGTGCCAGCAGTTTATCCCTTGGGCCTGACGAGCAGTACTTC.

The genes are TRBV7-8 and TRBJ1-2; 7 bases are a match to TRBD1. The CDR3 runs 13 residues. The V gene's germline CDR1 is SGHVS and CDR2 FQNEAQ. Losses at the gene ends were 3 bases for V and 7 bases for J; bases not matched to a gene: 5. The CDR3 DNA reads TGTGCCAGCAGCTTGAGACAGGGCACTGGCTACACCTTC. It translates to CASSLRQGTGYTF.

The chain joins TRBV6-1 to TRBJ2-1; D is unresolved. The CDR3 is 13 residues long. Germline CDR1 is MNHNS and CDR2 is SASEGT. With 1 base removed from V and 9 bases from J, the gap between germline ends came to 10 bases. The CDR3 sequence is CASSEDPESEQFF. The CDR3 bases are TGTGCCAGCAGTGAAGACCCGGAGAGTGAGCAGTTCTTC.

Only a few counts were recorded for this clonotype. The chain joins TRBV9 to TRBJ2-1; no firm D call. The CDR3 runs 12 residues. V was clipped by 2 bases and J by 6 bases, with 6 bases between them. Germline values: CDR1 SGDLS, CDR2 YYNGEE. For the CDR3, the DNA is TGTGCCAGCAGCGTTCCAGGCAATGAGCAGTTCTTC. Protein: CASSVPGNEQFF.

The CDR3 sequence is CAWSVGDAGEAFF. CDR3 sequence (DNA): TGTGCCTGGAGTGTAGGGGATGCGGGTGAAGCTTTCTTT. The gene calls are TRBV30 and TRBJ1-1; D perhaps matches TRBD1 (5 bases). Between the trimmed V and J ends, which lost 0 bases and 7 bases, there was a span of 12 bases. The germline V gene encodes CDR1 GTSNPN and CDR2 SVGIG (reference sequence). The CDR3 totals 13 residues.

In this sample, this clonotype turned up many times. V usage is TRBV6-5 and J usage is TRBJ2-7, with D hard to call. The V gene lost 6 bases and the J gene lost 1 base, with 10 bases spanning the gap. The germline V gene encodes CDR1 MNHEY and CDR2 SVGAGI. The CDR3 covers 13 residues. The chain's CDR3 is CASSHDTSYEQYF. CDR3 bases: TGTGCCAGCAGCCACGACACATCCTACGAGCAGTACTTC.

This clonotype has a handful of counts. The V gene is TRBV7-2, the J gene TRBJ1-1; D gene unclear. Trimming took 4 bases from V and 0 from J, leaving 12 bases between them. Germline CDR1 is SGHTA and CDR2 is FQGNSA. The CDR3 has 15 amino acids. CDR3 nucleotide sequence: TGTGCCAGCAGCTACAACACGTACATGAACACTGAAGCTTTCTTT. It is translated as CASSYNTYMNTEAFF.

This clonotype was recorded at least ten times. This chain uses TRBV28 with TRBJ2-1; D is possibly TRBD1 or TRBD2 (6 bases each). The CDR3 totals 15 residues. Germline CDR1 reads MDHEN; CDR2 reads SYDVKM. V was clipped by 3 bases and J by 8 bases, with 17 bases between them. CDR3 region: CASSFPLGGGDEQFF. The CDR3 bases are TGTGCCAGCAGTTTTCCCCTCGGAGGGGGAGATGAGCAGTTCTTC. Based on the CDR3 plus reference TRBV28 and TRBJ2-1, the full variable domain is DVKVTQSSRYLVKRTGEKVFLECVQDMDHENMFWYRQDPGLGLRLIYFSYDVKMKEKGDIPEGYSVSREKKERFSLILESASTNQTSMYLCASSFPLGGGDEQFFGPGTRLTVL.

The sample holds many counts of this clonotype. The chain uses TRBV20-1 and TRBJ2-3; 10 bases line up with TRBD2. The CDR3 runs 14 residues. V shed 6 bases and J 0 bases; nucleotides not matched to a gene: 3. Germline V gene data show CDR1 as DFQATT and CDR2 as SNEGSKA (reference sequence). The chain's CDR3 is CSARTSGSTDTQYF. DNA for the CDR3: TGCAGTGCGCGGACTAGCGGTAGCACAGATACGCAGTATTTT.

This clonotype was counted ten times or more. The gene calls are TRBV6-7 and TRBJ2-3; 7 nucleotides align to TRBD2. TRBV6-7 is flagged as an ORF with uncertain function. This CDR3 has 20 residues. The V and J ends lost 2 bases and 2 bases, in that order; junction bases with no gene match: 19. CDR3 amino acids: CASSYRSGSPGSGATDTQYF. The CDR3 DNA reads TGTGCCAGCAGTTACCGTTCAGGTTCGCCAGGCAGCGGGGCCACAGATACGCAGTATTTT.

This clonotype was observed many times. The V and J genes are TRBV6-5 and TRBJ1-4; 7 bases agree with TRBD1. The germline V gene encodes CDR1 MNHEY and CDR2 SVGAGI. The CDR3 sequence is 20 residues long. V gave up 6 bases and J gave up 0 bases; unmatched junction bases: 19. CDR3 sequence: CASSYRAPGGRGTTNEKLFF. As DNA, the CDR3 is TGTGCCAGCAGCTACAGAGCGCCGGGAGGCAGGGGGACAACTAATGAAAAACTGTTTTTT.

DNA of the CDR3: TGCAGTTCCGGGACAGGGGGCGATGCCGGGGAGCTGTTTTTT. It is translated as CSSGTGGDAGELFF. The rearrangement uses TRBV20-1 and TRBJ2-2; 12 nucleotides align to TRBD1. Germline V gives CDR1 DFQATT, CDR2 SNEGSKA (reference sequence). Trimming cost V 8 bases and J 6 bases; bases outside gene matches: 7. The CDR3 extends over 14 amino acids.

This clonotype was seen repeatedly, ten times or more. The genes are TRBV7-7 and TRBJ2-5; a weak D match, TRBD1 (6 bases). Germline lookup yields CDR1 SSHAT and CDR2 FNYEAQ (reference sequence). V shed 1 base and J shed 6 bases, with 18 bases lying between them. The length of the CDR3 is 16 residues. Here the CDR3 DNA reads TGTGCCAGCAGCTTAGGGGGGACAAACCAGTGGCAGACCCAGTACTTC. Protein product: CASSLGGTNQWQTQYF.

V usage is TRBV18 and J usage is TRBJ2-3; D is perhaps TRBD2 (5 bases). Germline V CDR1 and CDR2: KGHSH, LQKENI. CDR3 length equals 17 residues. Trimming took 4 bases from V and 2 from J, leaving 19 bases between them. The CDR3 sequence is CASSQALAIHLTDTQYF. The DNA of the CDR3 is TGTGCCAGCTCACAGGCCCTAGCAATTCACCTCACAGATACGCAGTATTTT.